The 3 T cell receptor beta chains listed next were all sequenced from one sample in a study of tumor and adjacent non-tumor tissue in lung cancer. This sample's RNA came from whole unsorted tissue. More than 3 cm separated this lung sample from the edge of the tumor. A modified ARM-PCR protocol with three rounds of nested PCR amplified TCRbeta. One entry per CDR3 protein results from TCRdb running MiXCR on the multiplex PCR reads. The table records about 67,000 distinct CDR3 sequences, roughly three quarters of them present only once. Sequenced sample: distant non-tumor lung tissue. The receptors derive from a man in his fifties or sixties with non-small cell lung cancer.

Comments on this clonotype: A read error may account for a junction end that differs from germline. This sequence joins TRBV12-3 or TRBV12-4 and TRBJ2-7; a possible D gene is TRBD1 (5 bases). CDR3 length equals 14 residues. The DNA for the CDR3 is TGCGCCAGCAGTCCCGTGACAGAAGGTCTCGAGCAGTACTTC. Its translation is CASSPVTEGLEQYF.

A remark on this clonotype: Sequence at one end of the junction differs from germline and may be a read error. J is TRBJ2-4 and V is TRBV6-5, with D perhaps matching TRBD1 (5 bases). The CDR3 loop spans 15 amino acids. The germline gives CDR1 MNHEY, CDR2 SVGAGI. The CDR3 region is CASSHRLEAKSIQYF. The CDR3 nucleotides are TGTGCCAGCAGTCACAGGCTAGAGGCCAAAAGCATTCAGTACTTC.

The CDR3 here is CASSQERGLYEQYF. The CDR3 nucleotides read TGTGCCAGCAGCCAAGAAAGGGGACTCTACGAGCAGTACTTC. The rearrangement joins TRBV4-2 to TRBJ2-7; possibly TRBD2 for D (6 bases). CDR1 is LGHNA and CDR2 is YNFKEQ in the germline V gene. This CDR3 spans 14 amino acids. Trimming shortened V by 0 bases and J by 3 bases, and 9 bases separated the two germline ends.